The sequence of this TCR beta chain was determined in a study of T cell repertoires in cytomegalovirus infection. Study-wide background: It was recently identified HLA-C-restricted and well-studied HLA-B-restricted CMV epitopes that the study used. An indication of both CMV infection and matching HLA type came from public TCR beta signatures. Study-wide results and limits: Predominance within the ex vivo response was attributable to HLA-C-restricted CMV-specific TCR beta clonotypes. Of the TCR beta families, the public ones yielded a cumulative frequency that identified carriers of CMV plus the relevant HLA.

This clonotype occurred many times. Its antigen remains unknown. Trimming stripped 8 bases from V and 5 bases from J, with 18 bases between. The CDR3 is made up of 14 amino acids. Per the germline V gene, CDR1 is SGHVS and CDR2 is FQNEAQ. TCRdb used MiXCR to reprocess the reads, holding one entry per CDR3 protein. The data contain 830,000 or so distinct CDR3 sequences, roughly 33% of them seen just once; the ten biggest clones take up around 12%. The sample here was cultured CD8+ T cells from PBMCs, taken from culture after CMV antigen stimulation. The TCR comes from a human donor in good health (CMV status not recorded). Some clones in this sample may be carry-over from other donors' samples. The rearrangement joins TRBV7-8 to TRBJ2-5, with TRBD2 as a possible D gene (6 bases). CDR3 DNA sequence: TGTGCCAGCCGCGGGAACAGCGAGGGGGAGACCCAGTACTTC. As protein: CASRGNSEGETQYF.